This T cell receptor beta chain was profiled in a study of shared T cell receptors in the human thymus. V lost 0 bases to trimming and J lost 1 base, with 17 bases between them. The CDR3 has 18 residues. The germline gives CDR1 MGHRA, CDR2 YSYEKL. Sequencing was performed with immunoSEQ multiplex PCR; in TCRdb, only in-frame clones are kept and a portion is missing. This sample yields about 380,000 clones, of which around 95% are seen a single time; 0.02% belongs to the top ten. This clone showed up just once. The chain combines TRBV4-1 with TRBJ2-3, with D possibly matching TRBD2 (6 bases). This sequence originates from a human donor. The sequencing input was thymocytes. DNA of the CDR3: TGCGCCAGCAGCCAAGATCACGATGCTAGCGCTTGCACAGATACGCAGTATTTT. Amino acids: CASSQDHDASACTDTQYF.